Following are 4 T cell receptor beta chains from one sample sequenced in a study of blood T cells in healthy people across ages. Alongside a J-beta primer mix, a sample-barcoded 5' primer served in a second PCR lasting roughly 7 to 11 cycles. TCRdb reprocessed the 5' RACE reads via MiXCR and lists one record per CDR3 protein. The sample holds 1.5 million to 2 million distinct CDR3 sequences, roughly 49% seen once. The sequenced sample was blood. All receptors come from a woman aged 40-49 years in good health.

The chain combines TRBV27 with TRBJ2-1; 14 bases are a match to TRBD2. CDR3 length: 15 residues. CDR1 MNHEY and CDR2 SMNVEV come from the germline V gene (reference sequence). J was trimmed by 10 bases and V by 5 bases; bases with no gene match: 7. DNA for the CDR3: TGTGCCAGCAGTCTGGGGACTAGCGGGGGTACAGAGCAGTTCTTC. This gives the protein CASSLGTSGGTEQFF.

The CDR3 loop reads CASSLGIGSGPRGRSYEQYF. For the CDR3, the DNA is TGTGCCAGCAGCTTAGGTATCGGGTCGGGGCCCCGGGGAAGGTCCTACGAGCAGTACTTC. The chain joins TRBV7-2 to TRBJ2-7; D tentatively fits TRBD1 or TRBD2 (5 bases each). Trimming cost V 1 base and J 1 base, with 26 bases left between them. Germline values: CDR1 SGHTA, CDR2 FQGNSA. CDR3 size: 20 residues.

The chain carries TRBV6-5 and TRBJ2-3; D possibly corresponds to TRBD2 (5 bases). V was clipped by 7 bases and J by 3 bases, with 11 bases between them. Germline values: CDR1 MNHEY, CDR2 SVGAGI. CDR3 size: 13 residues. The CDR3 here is CASTASMTDTQYF. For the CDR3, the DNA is TGTGCCAGCACGGCTAGCATGACAGATACGCAGTATTTT.

DNA of the CDR3: TGTGCCACCAGCAGCGCGGGGGGCTTAACAGATACGCAGTATTTT. This gives the protein CATSSAGGLTDTQYF. The chain employs TRBV24-1 and TRBJ2-3, with 8 bases matching TRBD2. The V gene end was trimmed by 7 bases and the J gene end by 3 bases; junction bases not matched to a gene: 8. Germline CDR1 reads KGHDR; CDR2 reads SFDVKD. The CDR3 sequence is 15 residues long.